This TCR beta chain is drawn from a study of T cell changes during pregnancy in multiple sclerosis. The CDR3 covers 15 residues. Trimming cost V 6 bases and J 4 bases, with 17 bases left between them. The germline gives CDR1 MNHEY, CDR2 SVGAGI. Clones were read by immunoSEQ multiplex PCR, and TCRdb kept only the in-frame ones, dropping some. Here the sample spans some 68,000 clones, 92% being singletons. The chain uses TRBV6-5 and TRBJ2-3; perhaps TRBD2 as D (5 bases). The sample in question was peripheral blood, obtained in the second trimester of pregnancy. The receptor was isolated from a female donor in good health, enrolled as a control in a pregnancy study. This CDR3 reads CASSRGEGMADTQYF. The CDR3 nucleotides are TGTGCCAGCAGCCGGGGTGAAGGCATGGCAGATACGCAGTATTTT.